This TCR beta chain was sequenced in a study of blood T cell repertoires in COVID-19. Study summary: There were acute and convalescent COVID-19 samples, and they came from the United States, Italy and Spain. PBMCs, B-cell-depleted T cells, or T cells provided the cDNA or gDNA that made up the material.

CDR1 is LNHDA and CDR2 is SQIVND in the germline V gene (reference sequence). The CDR3 runs 13 residues. Trimming at V came to 4 bases and at J to 5 bases, leaving 3 bases not matched to a gene. Original processing methods: Amplification with reference gene primers provided the estimates of nucleated cell counts. Produced via immunoSEQ multiplex PCR; TCRdb's table is partial and in-frame only. Clone size and V and J calls were adopted from that table, with D and trimming inferred from the DNA. The table shows some 29,000 clones, with more than 70% occurring only once. The clonotype comes from a human donor in a cohort sampled during active COVID-19. The chain joins TRBV19 to TRBJ2-5, with TRBD2 matching over 8 bases. The sample was peripheral blood. The CDR3 DNA sequence: TGTGCCAGTAGTAGCGCTAGCGGGGAGACCCAGTACTTC. Protein product: CASSSASGETQYF. Filled out from reference TRBV19 and TRBJ2-5, the complete variable domain reads DGGITQSPKYLFRKEGQNVTLSCEQNLNHDAMYWYRQDPGQGLRLIYYSQIVNDFQKGDIAEGYSVSREKKESFPLTVTSAQKNPTAFYLCASSSASGETQYFGPGTRLLVL.